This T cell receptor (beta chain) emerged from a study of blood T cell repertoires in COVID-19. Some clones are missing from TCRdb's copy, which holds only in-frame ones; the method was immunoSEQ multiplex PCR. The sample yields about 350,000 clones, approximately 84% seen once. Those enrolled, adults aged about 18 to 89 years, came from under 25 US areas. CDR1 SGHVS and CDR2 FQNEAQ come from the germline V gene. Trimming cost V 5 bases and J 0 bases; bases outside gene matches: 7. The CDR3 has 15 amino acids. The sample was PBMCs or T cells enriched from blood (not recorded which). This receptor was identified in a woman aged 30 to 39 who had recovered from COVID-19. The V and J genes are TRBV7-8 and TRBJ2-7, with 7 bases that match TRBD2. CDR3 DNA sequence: TGTGCCAGCAGCACCAGACTAGCAAACTCCTACGAGCAGTACTTC. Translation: CASSTRLANSYEQYF.